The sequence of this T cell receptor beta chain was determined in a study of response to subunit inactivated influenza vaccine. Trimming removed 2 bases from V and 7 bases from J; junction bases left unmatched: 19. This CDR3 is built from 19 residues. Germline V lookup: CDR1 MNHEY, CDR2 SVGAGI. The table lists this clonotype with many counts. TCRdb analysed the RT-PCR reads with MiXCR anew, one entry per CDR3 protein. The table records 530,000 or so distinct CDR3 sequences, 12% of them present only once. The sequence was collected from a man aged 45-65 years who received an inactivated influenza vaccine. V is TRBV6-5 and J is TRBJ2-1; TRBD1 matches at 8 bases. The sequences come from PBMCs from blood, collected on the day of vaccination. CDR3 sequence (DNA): TGTGCCAGCAGTTACGTTTCGGGCAGGGGGCGTCTGAGTGGAAATGAGCAGTTCTTC. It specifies CASSYVSGRGRLSGNEQFF.